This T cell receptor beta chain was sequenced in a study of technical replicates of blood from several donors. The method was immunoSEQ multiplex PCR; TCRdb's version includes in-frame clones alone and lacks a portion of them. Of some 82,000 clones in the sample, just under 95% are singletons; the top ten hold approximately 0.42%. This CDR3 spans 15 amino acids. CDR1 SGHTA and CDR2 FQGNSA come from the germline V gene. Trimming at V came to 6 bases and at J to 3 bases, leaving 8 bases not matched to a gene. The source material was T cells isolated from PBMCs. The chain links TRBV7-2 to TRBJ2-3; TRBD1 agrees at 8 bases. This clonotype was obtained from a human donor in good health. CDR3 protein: CASRRWGQDTDTQYF. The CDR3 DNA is TGTGCCAGCAGACGTTGGGGACAGGATACAGATACGCAGTATTTT.